This T cell receptor beta chain originates from a study of CD8 T cells in ankylosing spondylitis. Notes on the study in general: Typical of ankylosing spondylitis blood, it appeared, was a TCR beta motif of roughly eight highly homologous variants.

5'-RACE, quantitative and with molecular barcodes, yielded the TCR beta libraries. Using its own MiXCR run on the 5' RACE reads, TCRdb lists one record per CDR3 protein. The data show about 540,000 distinct CDR3 sequences, more than 9.5% seen once. Trimming at V came to 7 bases and at J to 0 bases, leaving 6 bases not matched to a gene. This CDR3 is 15 amino acids long. In regard to this clonotype: Its antigen is not identified.

This chain uses TRBV12-3 or TRBV12-4 with TRBJ2-7; the match to TRBD2 covers 10 bases. The sample consisted of blood, either unsorted or a sorted T cell fraction (not recorded which). This TCR was recovered from a male donor with ankylosing spondylitis. CDR3 coding DNA: TGTGCCAGCAAAATCGGACTAGCGGACTCCTACGAGCAGTACTTC. Amino acids: CASKIGLADSYEQYF.